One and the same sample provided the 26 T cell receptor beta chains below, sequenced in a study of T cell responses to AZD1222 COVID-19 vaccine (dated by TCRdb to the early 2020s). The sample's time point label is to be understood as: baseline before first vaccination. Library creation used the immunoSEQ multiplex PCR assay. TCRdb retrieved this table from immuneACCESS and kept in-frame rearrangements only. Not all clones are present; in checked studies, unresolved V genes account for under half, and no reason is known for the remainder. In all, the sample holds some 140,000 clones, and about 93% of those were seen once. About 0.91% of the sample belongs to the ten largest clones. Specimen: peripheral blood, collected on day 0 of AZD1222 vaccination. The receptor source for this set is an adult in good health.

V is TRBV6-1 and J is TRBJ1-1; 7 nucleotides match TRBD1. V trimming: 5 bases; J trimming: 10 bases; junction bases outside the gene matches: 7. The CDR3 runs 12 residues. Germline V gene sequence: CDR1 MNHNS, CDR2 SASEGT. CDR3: CASSPGQGGAFF. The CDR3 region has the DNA TGTGCCAGCAGTCCGGGGCAGGGGGGAGCTTTCTTT.

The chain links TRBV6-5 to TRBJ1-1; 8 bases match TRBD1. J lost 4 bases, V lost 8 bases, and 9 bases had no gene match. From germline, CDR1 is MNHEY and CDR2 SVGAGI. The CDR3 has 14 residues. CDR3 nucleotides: TGTGCCAGCGGACAAACAACAGGGGGCACTGAAGCTTTCTTT. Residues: CASGQTTGGTEAFF.

In DNA, the CDR3 is TGTGCCAGCAGCTTAGATGGCTTATCCGGGGAGCTGTTTTTT. Translated, it gives CASSLDGLSGELFF. This rearrangement joins TRBV7-6 to TRBJ2-2, with D hard to call. V shed 1 base and J shed 6 bases, with 9 bases lying between them. The CDR3 spans 14 residues. CDR1 and CDR2 from the germline V gene are SGHVS and FNYEAQ.

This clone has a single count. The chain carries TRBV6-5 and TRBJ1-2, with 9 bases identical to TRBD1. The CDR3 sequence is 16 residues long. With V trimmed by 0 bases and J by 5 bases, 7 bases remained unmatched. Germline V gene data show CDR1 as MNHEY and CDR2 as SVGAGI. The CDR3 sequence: CASSYSRDRVLYGYTF. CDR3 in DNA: TGTGCCAGCAGTTACTCCCGGGACAGGGTCTTGTATGGCTACACCTTC.

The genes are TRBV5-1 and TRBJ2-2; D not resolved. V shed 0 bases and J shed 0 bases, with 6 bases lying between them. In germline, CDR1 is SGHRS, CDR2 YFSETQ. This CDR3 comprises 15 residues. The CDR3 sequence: CASSLDTPNTGELFF. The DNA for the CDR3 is TGCGCCAGCAGCTTGGACACTCCGAACACCGGGGAGCTGTTTTTT. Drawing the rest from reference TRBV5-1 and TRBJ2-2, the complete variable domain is KAGVTQTPRYLIKTRGQQVTLSCSPISGHRSVSWYQQTPGQGLQFLFEYFSETQRNKGNFPGRFSGRQFSNSRSEMNVSTLELGDSALYLCASSLDTPNTGELFFGEGSRLTVL.

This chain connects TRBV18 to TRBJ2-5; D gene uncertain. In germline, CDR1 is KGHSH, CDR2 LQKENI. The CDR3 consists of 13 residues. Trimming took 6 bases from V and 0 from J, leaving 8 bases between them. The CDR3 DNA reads TGTGCCAGCTCCGGGCAGAACCAAGAGACCCAGTACTTC. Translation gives CASSGQNQETQYF. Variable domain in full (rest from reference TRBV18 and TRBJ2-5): NAGVMQNPRHLVRRRGQEARLRCSPMKGHSHVYWYRQLPEEGLKFMVYLQKENIIDESGMPKERFSAEFPKEGPSILRIQQVVRGDSAAYFCASSGQNQETQYFGPGTRLLVL.

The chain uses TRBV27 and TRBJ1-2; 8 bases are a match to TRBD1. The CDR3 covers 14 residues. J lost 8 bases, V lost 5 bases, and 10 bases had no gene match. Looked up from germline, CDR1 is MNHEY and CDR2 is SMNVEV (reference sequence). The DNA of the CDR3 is TGTGCCAGCAGTCACCAGGGGGCCTACGACGGCTACACCTTC. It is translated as CASSHQGAYDGYTF.

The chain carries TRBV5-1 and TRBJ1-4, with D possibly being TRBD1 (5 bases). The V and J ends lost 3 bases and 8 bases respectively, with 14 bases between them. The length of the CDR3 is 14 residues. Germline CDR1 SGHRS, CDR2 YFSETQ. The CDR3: CASSSQGGREKLFF. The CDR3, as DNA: TGCGCCAGCAGCTCTCAGGGCGGGCGCGAAAAACTGTTTTTT.

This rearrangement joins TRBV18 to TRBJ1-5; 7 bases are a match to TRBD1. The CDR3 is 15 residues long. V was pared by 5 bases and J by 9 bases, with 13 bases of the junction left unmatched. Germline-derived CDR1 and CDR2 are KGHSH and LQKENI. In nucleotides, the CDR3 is TGTGCCAGCTCAACCGGGACAGTGGGTAGGCGGCCCCAGCATTTT. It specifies CASSTGTVGRRPQHF.

The CDR3 nucleotides are TGTGCCAGCAGAGTCGTAGGGGACTATGGCTACACCTTC. This gives the protein CASRVVGDYGYTF. The rearrangement joins TRBV6-5 to TRBJ1-2, with TRBD1 as a possible D gene (5 bases). The germline CDR1 and CDR2 sequences are MNHEY and SVGAGI. Trimming stripped 6 bases from V and 3 bases from J, with 11 bases between. The CDR3 has 13 amino acids.

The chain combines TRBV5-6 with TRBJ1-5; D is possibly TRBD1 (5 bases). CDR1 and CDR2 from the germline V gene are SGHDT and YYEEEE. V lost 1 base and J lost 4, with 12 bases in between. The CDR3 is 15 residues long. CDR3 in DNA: TGTGCCAGCAGCTTGCGGACACCCGAAAATCAGCCCCAGCATTTT. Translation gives CASSLRTPENQPQHF.

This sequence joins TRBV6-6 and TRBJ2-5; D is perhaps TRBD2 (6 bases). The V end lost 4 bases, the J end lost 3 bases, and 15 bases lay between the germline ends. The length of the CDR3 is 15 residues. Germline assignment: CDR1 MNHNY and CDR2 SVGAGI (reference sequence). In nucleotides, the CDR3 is TGTGCCAGCAGTTTCATCAGGGAGGTGGAAGAGACCCAGTACTTC. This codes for CASSFIREVEETQYF.

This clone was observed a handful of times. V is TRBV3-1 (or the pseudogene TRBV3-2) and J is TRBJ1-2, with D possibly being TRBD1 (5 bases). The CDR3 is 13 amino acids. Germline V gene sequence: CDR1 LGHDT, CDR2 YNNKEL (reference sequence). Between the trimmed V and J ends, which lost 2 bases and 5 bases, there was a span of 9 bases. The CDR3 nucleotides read TGTGCCAGCAGCCAAAACGGGGGTTATGGCTACACCTTC. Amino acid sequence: CASSQNGGYGYTF.

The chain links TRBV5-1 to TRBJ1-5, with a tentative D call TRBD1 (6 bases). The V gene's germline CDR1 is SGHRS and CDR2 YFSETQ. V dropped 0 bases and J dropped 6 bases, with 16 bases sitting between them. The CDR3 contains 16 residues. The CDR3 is CASSLAPGGAGQPQHF. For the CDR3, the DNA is TGCGCCAGCAGCTTGGCACCCGGGGGCGCAGGTCAGCCCCAGCATTTT.

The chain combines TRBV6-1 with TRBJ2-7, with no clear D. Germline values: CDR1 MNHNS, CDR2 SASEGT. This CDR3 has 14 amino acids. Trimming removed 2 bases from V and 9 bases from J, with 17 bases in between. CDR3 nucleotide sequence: TGTGCCAGCAGTGAATCTAGGCCCGGGCAAGTGCAGTACTTC. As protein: CASSESRPGQVQYF.

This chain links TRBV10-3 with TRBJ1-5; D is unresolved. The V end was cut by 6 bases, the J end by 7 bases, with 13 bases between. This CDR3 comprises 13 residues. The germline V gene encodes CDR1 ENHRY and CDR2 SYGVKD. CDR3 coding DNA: TGTGCCATCAGACCCGACGAGCCCCAGCCCCAGCATTTT. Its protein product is CAIRPDEPQPQHF.

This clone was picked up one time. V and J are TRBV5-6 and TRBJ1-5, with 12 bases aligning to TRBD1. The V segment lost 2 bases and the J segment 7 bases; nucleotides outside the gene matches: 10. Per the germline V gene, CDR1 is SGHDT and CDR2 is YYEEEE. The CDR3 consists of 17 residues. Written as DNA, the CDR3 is TGTGCCAGCAGCTTCCTCCGGGACAGGGGGCGCGGACAGCCCCAGCATTTT. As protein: CASSFLRDRGRGQPQHF.

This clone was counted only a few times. CDR3 residues: CASSEFYEQYF. In DNA form, the CDR3 reads TGTGCCAGCAGTGAATTCTACGAGCAGTACTTC. The chain recombines TRBV2 with TRBJ2-7; D unclear. Germline CDR1 SNHLY, CDR2 FYNNEI. Trimming left V 2 bases short and J 3 bases short, with 2 bases between. The CDR3 covers 11 residues.

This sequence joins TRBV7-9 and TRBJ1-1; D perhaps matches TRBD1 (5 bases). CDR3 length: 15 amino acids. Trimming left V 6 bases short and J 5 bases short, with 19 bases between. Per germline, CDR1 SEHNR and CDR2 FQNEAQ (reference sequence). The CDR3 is CASSHEIRDGTEAFF. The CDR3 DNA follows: TGTGCCAGCAGTCATGAGATCAGGGATGGAACTGAAGCTTTCTTT.

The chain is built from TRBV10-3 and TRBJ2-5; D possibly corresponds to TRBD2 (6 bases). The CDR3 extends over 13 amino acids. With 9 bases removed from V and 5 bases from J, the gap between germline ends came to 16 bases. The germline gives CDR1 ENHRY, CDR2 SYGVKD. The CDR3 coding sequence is TGTGCCATTTCCCGGGGGTCGGGTGAGACCCAGTACTTC. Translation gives CAISRGSGETQYF.

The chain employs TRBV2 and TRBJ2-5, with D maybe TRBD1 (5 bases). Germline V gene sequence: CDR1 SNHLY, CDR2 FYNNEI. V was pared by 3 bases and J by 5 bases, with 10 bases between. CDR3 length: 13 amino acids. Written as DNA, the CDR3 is TGTGCCAGCAGTGAGACAGAATTGGAGACCCAGTACTTC. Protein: CASSETELETQYF.

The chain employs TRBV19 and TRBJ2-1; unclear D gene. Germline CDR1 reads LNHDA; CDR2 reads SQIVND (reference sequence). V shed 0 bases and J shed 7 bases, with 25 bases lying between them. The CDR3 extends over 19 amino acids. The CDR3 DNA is TGTGCCAGTAGTATAGACAGGCGGATACTTGCCGGTTTACGAAATGAGCAGTTCTTC. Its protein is CASSIDRRILAGLRNEQFF.

CDR3 region: CASSLGDILHNSYEQYF. The CDR3 bases are TGTGCCAGCAGCTTGGGGGACATTTTACACAACTCCTACGAGCAGTACTTC. V gene TRBV5-6 combines with J gene TRBJ2-7, with a possible D match to TRBD1 (6 bases). CDR1 is SGHDT and CDR2 is YYEEEE in the germline V gene. V lost 0 bases and J 0 bases, leaving 16 bases between the germline ends. The length of the CDR3 is 17 residues.

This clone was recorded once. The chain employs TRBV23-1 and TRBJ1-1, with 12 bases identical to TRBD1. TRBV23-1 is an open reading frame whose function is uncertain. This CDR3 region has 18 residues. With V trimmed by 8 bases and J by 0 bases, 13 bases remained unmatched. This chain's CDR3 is CASGGRGDRGPVNTEAFF. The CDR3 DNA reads TGCGCCAGCGGCGGCCGTGGGGACAGGGGGCCGGTGAACACTGAAGCTTTCTTT.

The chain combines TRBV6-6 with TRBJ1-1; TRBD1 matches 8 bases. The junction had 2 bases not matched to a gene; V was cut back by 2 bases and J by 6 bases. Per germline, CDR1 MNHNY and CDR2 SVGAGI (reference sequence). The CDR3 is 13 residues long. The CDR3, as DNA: TGTGCCAGCAGTTACCAGGGGGCCGCTGAAGCTTTCTTT. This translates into CASSYQGAAEAFF.

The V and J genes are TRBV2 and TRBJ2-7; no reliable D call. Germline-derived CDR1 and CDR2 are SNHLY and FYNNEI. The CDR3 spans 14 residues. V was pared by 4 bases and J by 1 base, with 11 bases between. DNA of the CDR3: TGTGCCAGCAGTGGGGGTTTTGGATCCTACGAGCAGTACTTC. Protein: CASSGGFGSYEQYF.